This TCR beta chain emerged from a study of T cell changes during pregnancy in multiple sclerosis (dated by TCRdb to 2018 to 2020). General notes on the study: In women with multiple sclerosis, the researchers looked at how the T cell repertoire shifted as pregnancy progressed.

The CDR3 spans 12 residues, from the cysteine through the phenylalanine. Only CDR3 DNA remains: 36 bases, in frame from the first base. The germline V gene (reference sequence) provides CDR1 SEHNR and CDR2 FQNEAQ. Trimming takes 7 bases off V and 5 bases off J; junction bases not matched to a gene: 3. The sample holds one count of this clone. Its recognized antigen is unknown. No base-level quality is on record; no much larger clone is a single base apart. The method behind the library was the immunoSEQ multiplex PCR assay. In its TCRdb copy, this immuneACCESS table keeps in-frame sequences only and misses some clones. Where compared with another copy, unresolved V genes explain less than half of these, and the others have no known cause. The sample table holds roughly 46,000 clones, of which 93% were seen once. In total, the top ten clones hold 3.5% to 5% of the sample.

Here the chain combines TRBV7-9 and TRBJ2-7, with 9 junctional bases fitting TRBD1. The sequence came from a female donor with multiple sclerosis, enrolled in a pregnancy study. Sequences were derived from CD8+ T cells from peripheral blood mononuclear cells, sampled after pregnancy. The sequenced DNA: TGTGCCAGCATCGGACAGGGGAACGAGCAGTACTTC. This yields the protein CASIGQGNEQYF.